These 31 T cell receptor beta chains came from one sample sequenced in a study of cytomegalovirus exposure and HLA in healthy donors. The PCR was carried out with 60 Vbeta primers and 13 Jbeta primers. Generated by immunoSEQ multiplex PCR, the TCRdb table keeps only in-frame clones and is missing some. This sample carries some 110,000 clones, approximately 72% of them seen once, and the ten largest clones take over 2%. Sequences were obtained from PBMCs. These receptors all come from a young man in good health and CMV-seronegative.

This clone was counted a few times. The same CDR3 also results from other DNA sequences found in this sample. V and J are TRBV19 and TRBJ2-7, with unresolved D. Germline V gene data show CDR1 as LNHDA and CDR2 as SQIVND (reference sequence). Trimming removed 4 bases from V and 4 bases from J, with 5 bases in between. CDR3 size: 11 residues. The CDR3 reads CASSTGYEQYF. The CDR3 DNA reads as TGTGCCAGTAGTACCGGGTACGAGCAGTACTTC. Complete variable domain (other parts from reference TRBV19 and TRBJ2-7): DGGITQSPKYLFRKEGQNVTLSCEQNLNHDAMYWYRQDPGQGLRLIYYSQIVNDFQKGDIAEGYSVSREKKESFPLTVTSAQKNPTAFYLCASSTGYEQYFGPGTRLTVT.

The V call is TRBV14, the J call TRBJ1-2; D ambiguous. CDR1 and CDR2 from the germline V gene are SGHDN and FVKESK. The CDR3 consists of 14 residues. V lost 1 base to trimming and J lost 3 bases, with 9 bases between them. The CDR3 sequence is CASSQGTGYYGYTF. The CDR3 DNA follows: TGTGCCAGCAGCCAAGGTACGGGATACTATGGCTACACCTTC.

J is TRBJ1-5 and V is TRBV2; D perhaps matches TRBD1 (6 bases). This CDR3 has 14 residues. The ends were cut back, 8 bases at V and 4 bases at J, with 15 bases in the middle. The germline CDR1 and CDR2 sequences are SNHLY and FYNNEI. CDR3 region: CASGISGENQPQHF. In nucleotides, the CDR3 is TGTGCCAGCGGTATTTCAGGGGAAAATCAGCCCCAGCATTTT.

The chain couples TRBV27 to TRBJ2-3; D uncertain. The V gene's germline CDR1 is MNHEY and CDR2 SMNVEV (reference sequence). The CDR3 extends over 13 amino acids. The V end was cut by 6 bases, the J end by 6 bases, with 13 bases between. CDR3 loop: CASSPKHADTQYF. CDR3 DNA sequence: TGTGCCAGCAGCCCCAAGCATGCGGATACGCAGTATTTT.

This chain connects TRBV30 to TRBJ2-5, with D possibly matching TRBD2 (5 bases). The CDR3 is 12 residues long. From germline, CDR1 is GTSNPN and CDR2 SVGIG (reference sequence). Trimming cost V 5 bases and J 2 bases, with 9 bases left between them. For the CDR3, the DNA is TGTGCCTGGGGGAGCCAACAAGAGACCCAGTACTTC. Translated: CAWGSQQETQYF.

The chain employs TRBV18 and TRBJ1-1; unclear D gene. Germline V gene lookup returns CDR1 KGHSH and CDR2 LQKENI. The CDR3 loop spans 16 amino acids. V lost 1 base and J 0 bases, leaving 12 bases between the germline ends. CDR3 sequence reads: CASSPLGEIMNTEAFF. In nucleotides, the CDR3 is TGTGCCAGCTCACCACTAGGAGAGATTATGAACACTGAAGCTTTCTTT.

About this clone itself: This same CDR3 is encoded by further DNA sequences in the sample. The gene calls are TRBV5-1 and TRBJ2-1; 10 nucleotides line up with TRBD2. CDR1 is SGHRS, CDR2 YFSETQ, per germline. Unmatched junction bases numbered 7, after V lost 0 bases and J lost 7 bases. CDR3 length: 16 amino acids. CDR3: CASSLGPSGGDNEQFF. CDR3 DNA sequence: TGCGCCAGCAGCTTGGGTCCAAGCGGGGGGGATAATGAGCAGTTCTTC.

V usage is TRBV4-3 and J usage is TRBJ2-7; 8 positions match TRBD2. V was clipped by 0 bases and J by 3 bases; unmatched bases: 1. Germline CDR1 reads LGHNA; CDR2 reads YSLEER. The CDR3 has 14 residues. Here the CDR3 reads CASSQDGTSYEQYF. The CDR3 DNA reads TGCGCCAGCAGCCAAGATGGGACTAGCTACGAGCAGTACTTC.

Here the CDR3 DNA reads TGTGCCAGCCGCAGGACTAGCGGAAGCACAGATACGCAGTATTTT. It translates to CASRRTSGSTDTQYF. The V gene is TRBV5-4, the J gene TRBJ2-3; 10 bases align to TRBD2. Looked up from germline, CDR1 is SGHNT and CDR2 is YYREEE (reference sequence). The CDR3 is 15 residues long. Losses at the gene ends were 7 bases for V and 0 bases for J; bases not matched to a gene: 5.

This clone was observed once. This sequence joins TRBV4-1 and TRBJ2-7; 9 bases match TRBD2. After removal of 4 bases from V and 6 bases from J, the junction contained 10 bases not matched to a gene. Per the germline V gene, CDR1 is MGHRA and CDR2 is YSYEKL. The CDR3 has 15 residues. Here the CDR3 reads CASSPPGGRAGEQYF. CDR3 DNA: TGCGCCAGCAGCCCCCCTGGCGGGAGGGCCGGCGAGCAGTACTTC.

The V call is TRBV6-5, the J call TRBJ1-3; TRBD1 might be the D (5 bases). V was pared by 4 bases and J by 4 bases, with 17 bases between. Germline V gives CDR1 MNHEY, CDR2 SVGAGI. The CDR3 loop spans 16 amino acids. CDR3 bases: TGTGCCAGCAGTTGGAGGGGACCGAATACGGGAAACACCATATATTTT. It encodes CASSWRGPNTGNTIYF.

This clone was found a few times. The V gene is TRBV5-1, the J gene TRBJ1-1; D is undetermined. This CDR3 region has 11 residues. The germline V gene encodes CDR1 SGHRS and CDR2 YFSETQ. Trimming pared 5 bases from V and 3 bases from J, leaving 5 bases between. The CDR3 spells CASRRDTEAFF. For the CDR3, the DNA is TGCGCCAGCAGACGAGACACTGAAGCTTTCTTT.

The CDR3 DNA reads as TGTGCCAGCAGTGTACTAGCGTTTGGAGATACGCAGTATTTT. Translating gives CASSVLAFGDTQYF. The V call is TRBV2, the J call TRBJ2-3; TRBD2 agrees at 7 bases. This CDR3 has 14 residues. Germline V gene lookup returns CDR1 SNHLY and CDR2 FYNNEI. Trimming at V came to 4 bases and at J to 5 bases, leaving 6 bases not matched to a gene.

The CDR3 is CASSVDAGGDGYTF. CDR3 in DNA: TGTGCCAGCAGCGTAGATGCGGGAGGGGATGGCTACACCTTC. The rearrangement links TRBV9 to TRBJ1-2; possible D gene TRBD1, 5 bases. V gave up 0 bases and J gave up 6 bases, with 12 bases separating them. From germline, CDR1 is SGDLS and CDR2 YYNGEE. The CDR3 is 14 amino acids. Looking up the rest from reference TRBV9 and TRBJ1-2 gives the full variable domain: DSGVTQTPKHLITATGQRVTLRCSPRSGDLSVYWYQQSLDQGLQFLIQYYNGEERAKGNILERFSAQQFPDLHSELNLSSLELGDSALYFCASSVDAGGDGYTFGSGTRLTVV.

V and J are TRBV28 and TRBJ1-2; D ambiguous. Germline V CDR1 and CDR2: MDHEN, SYDVKM. The germline V and J ends were trimmed by 5 bases and 7 bases, with 17 bases remaining between them. The CDR3 sequence is 14 residues long. In DNA, the CDR3 is TGTGCCAGCAGTCTCGAACAGCGGAAGGGTGGCTACACCTTC. This encodes CASSLEQRKGGYTF.

This clone has a handful of counts. The V gene is TRBV7-9, the J gene TRBJ2-4; a possible D gene is TRBD1 (6 bases). The CDR3 is made up of 13 amino acids. V was cut by 5 bases and J by 14 bases, with 19 bases left in between. Per the germline V gene, CDR1 is SEHNR and CDR2 is FQNEAQ (reference sequence). CDR3 DNA: TGTGCCAGCAGCATTGGGCTGGGGACATGGGAGTACTTC. Its protein is CASSIGLGTWEYF.

The chain is built from TRBV12-5 and TRBJ1-1, with 7 bases that match TRBD1. J lost 4 bases, V lost 6 bases, and 20 bases had no gene match. CDR3 size: 18 residues. Germline V lookup: CDR1 LGHNT, CDR2 FRNRAP. CDR3 sequence: CASGPAPSGQTMVTEAFF. Written as DNA, the CDR3 is TGTGCTAGTGGCCCCGCCCCGTCGGGACAGACCATGGTCACTGAAGCTTTCTTT.

This clone was seen more than once but under ten times. The V gene is TRBV7-9, the J gene TRBJ2-2; TRBD2 might be the D (6 bases). This CDR3 is built from 15 residues. The ends were cut back, 5 bases at V and 2 bases at J, with 12 bases in the middle. The germline V gene has CDR1 SEHNR and CDR2 FQNEAQ (reference sequence). The CDR3 DNA reads as TGTGCCAGCAGCGCTCCGGGACTTAACACCGGGGAGCTGTTTTTT. Its translation is CASSAPGLNTGELFF.

The V gene is TRBV4-2, the J gene TRBJ2-3, with D possibly matching TRBD2 (6 bases). The CDR3 totals 18 residues. Trimming left V 0 bases short and J 1 base short, with 17 bases between. Germline values: CDR1 LGHNA, CDR2 YNFKEQ. CDR3 nucleotide sequence: TGTGCCAGCAGCCAAGATCGTCTAACGGGAGCGGGCACAGATACGCAGTATTTT. It specifies CASSQDRLTGAGTDTQYF.

The chain carries TRBV4-3 and TRBJ2-1, with 8 nucleotides matching TRBD2. This CDR3 comprises 14 residues. V lost 0 bases, J lost 9 bases, and 4 bases stayed unmatched. Looked up from germline, CDR1 is LGHNA and CDR2 is YSLEER. CDR3 loop: CASSQEDTSGEQFF. The CDR3 DNA sequence: TGCGCCAGCAGCCAAGAAGACACTAGCGGTGAGCAGTTCTTC.

The chain carries TRBV4-1 and TRBJ2-7, with 8 bases matching TRBD2. The germline V gene encodes CDR1 MGHRA and CDR2 YSYEKL. This CDR3 contains 17 residues. The V gene end was trimmed by 0 bases and the J gene end by 2 bases; junction bases not matched to a gene: 9. Written as DNA, the CDR3 is TGCGCCAGCAGCCAAGAAGTGGGACTAGTGACGACCTACGAGCAGTACTTC. Translating it yields CASSQEVGLVTTYEQYF.

This chain connects TRBV7-9 to TRBJ2-3; 12 nucleotides line up with TRBD2. Germline V lookup: CDR1 SEHNR, CDR2 FQNEAQ (reference sequence). This CDR3 has 17 residues. The trim removed 5 bases at V and 9 bases at J, leaving 15 bases unmatched. In DNA, the CDR3 is TGTGCCAGCAGCCCGAGACTAGCGGGAGTCATCCGGTTGACGCAGTATTTT. Encoded protein: CASSPRLAGVIRLTQYF.

This chain uses TRBV15 with TRBJ2-1; possible D gene TRBD1, 6 bases. CDR3 length: 12 amino acids. Germline CDR1 reads LNHNV; CDR2 reads YYDKDF (reference sequence). Trimming took off 1 base at V and 11 bases at J, with 9 bases between the two ends. CDR3 DNA sequence: TGTGCCACCAGCAGAGGCAGGGGTCAGCAGTTCTTC. Translating gives CATSRGRGQQFF. Based on the CDR3 plus reference TRBV15 and TRBJ2-1, the full variable domain is DAMVIQNPRYQVTQFGKPVTLSCSQTLNHNVMYWYQQKSSQAPKLLFHYYDKDFNNEADTPDNFQSRRPNTSFCFLDIRSPGLGDTAMYLCATSRGRGQQFFGPGTRLTVL.

The gene calls are TRBV19 and TRBJ2-7; the match to TRBD2 covers 10 bases. Trimming took 10 bases from V and 3 from J; bases not matched to a gene: 3. The CDR3 extends over 12 amino acids. Germline loops: CDR1 LNHDA, CDR2 SQIVND (reference sequence). CDR3 bases: TGTGCCACCAGCGGGGGGGACTACGAGCAGTACTTC. Protein sequence: CATSGGDYEQYF.

The chain joins TRBV10-3 to TRBJ2-7, with TRBD1 identical over 10 bases. Germline V lookup: CDR1 ENHRY, CDR2 SYGVKD. The CDR3 totals 16 residues. The junction had 8 bases not matched to a gene; V was cut back by 2 bases and J by 4 bases. For the CDR3, the DNA is TGTGCCATCAGTGAGGCCAAACCGGGACAGGGGTACGAGCAGTACTTC. It encodes CAISEAKPGQGYEQYF.

Only a few counts were recorded for this clone. The gene calls are TRBV7-9 and TRBJ1-2, with TRBD1 matching over 12 bases. The CDR3 consists of 17 residues. J lost 5 bases, V lost 1 base, and 8 bases had no gene match. Per the germline V gene, CDR1 is SEHNR and CDR2 is FQNEAQ (reference sequence). For the CDR3, the DNA is TGTGCCAGCAGCTTAGAAGGGACAGGGGGCTCTTTTTATGGCTACACCTTC. Protein product: CASSLEGTGGSFYGYTF. The full variable domain, with the rest looked up from reference TRBV7-9 and TRBJ1-2, is DTGVSQNPRHKITKRGQNVTFRCDPISEHNRLYWYRQTLGQGPEFLTYFQNEAQLEKSRLLSDRFSAERPKGSFSTLEIQRTEQGDSAMYLCASSLEGTGGSFYGYTFGSGTRLTVV.

The rearrangement joins TRBV7-9 to TRBJ1-2, with 7 nucleotides matching TRBD1. Germline lookup yields CDR1 SEHNR and CDR2 FQNEAQ (reference sequence). The CDR3 contains 13 residues. The J segment lost 1 base and the V segment lost 5 bases, leaving 1 base of the junction unmatched. This CDR3 is CASSRDSNYGYTF. DNA of the CDR3: TGTGCCAGCAGCCGGGACAGTAACTATGGCTACACCTTC.

This rearrangement joins TRBV4-3 to TRBJ1-2; D is possibly TRBD1 (6 bases). Deletions cut 0 bases from V and 7 bases from J, with 15 bases between. This CDR3 contains 15 residues. From germline, CDR1 is LGHNA and CDR2 YSLEER. The CDR3 protein is CASSQDPNRDSGYTF. DNA of the CDR3: TGCGCCAGCAGCCAAGATCCCAACAGGGATAGTGGCTACACCTTC.

As concerns this clone: The same CDR3 arises from other DNA sequences in this sample as well. The CDR3 sequence is CASSPDLAKNIQYF. CDR3 nucleotides: TGTGCCAGCAGTCCTGACTTGGCCAAAAACATTCAGTACTTC. The chain recombines TRBV2 with TRBJ2-4; D gene ambiguous. Between the trimmed V and J ends, which lost 5 bases and 1 base, there was a span of 9 bases. Germline V gene sequence: CDR1 SNHLY, CDR2 FYNNEI. The CDR3 contains 14 residues. The whole variable domain, remainder taken from reference TRBV2 and TRBJ2-4, is EPEVTQTPSHQVTQMGQEVILRCVPISNHLYFYWYRQILGQKVEFLVSFYNNEISEKSEIFDDQFSVERPDGSNFTLKIRSTKLEDSAMYFCASSPDLAKNIQYFGAGTRLSVL.

V usage is TRBV28 and J usage is TRBJ2-5; 7 bases align to TRBD1. After removal of 2 bases from V and 2 bases from J, the junction contained 5 bases not matched to a gene. The CDR3 has 15 residues. CDR1 MDHEN and CDR2 SYDVKM come from the germline V gene. The CDR3 here is CASSLPRTGQETQYF. Written as DNA, the CDR3 is TGTGCCAGCAGTTTACCACGGACAGGTCAAGAGACCCAGTACTTC.

This chain joins TRBV27 and TRBJ2-7, with 7 bases that match TRBD1. The V segment lost 5 bases and the J segment 1 base; nucleotides outside the gene matches: 5. The length of the CDR3 is 14 residues. Germline-derived CDR1 and CDR2 are MNHEY and SMNVEV (reference sequence). CDR3 DNA: TGTGCCAGCAGTCCGACAGGGTCATCCTACGAGCAGTACTTC. This codes for CASSPTGSSYEQYF.